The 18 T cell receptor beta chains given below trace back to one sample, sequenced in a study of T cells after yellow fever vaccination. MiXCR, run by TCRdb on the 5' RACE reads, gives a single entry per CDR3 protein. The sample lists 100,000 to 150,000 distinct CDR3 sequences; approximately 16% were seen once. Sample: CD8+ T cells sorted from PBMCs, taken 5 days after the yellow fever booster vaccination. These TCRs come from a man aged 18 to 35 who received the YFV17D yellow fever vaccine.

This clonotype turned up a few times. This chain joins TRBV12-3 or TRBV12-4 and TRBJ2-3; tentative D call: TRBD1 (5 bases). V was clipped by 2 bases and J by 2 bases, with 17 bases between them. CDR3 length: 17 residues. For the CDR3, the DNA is TGTGCCAGCAGTTTAATGGGCAGGGCCGATATCACAGATACGCAGTATTTT. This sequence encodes CASSLMGRADITDTQYF.

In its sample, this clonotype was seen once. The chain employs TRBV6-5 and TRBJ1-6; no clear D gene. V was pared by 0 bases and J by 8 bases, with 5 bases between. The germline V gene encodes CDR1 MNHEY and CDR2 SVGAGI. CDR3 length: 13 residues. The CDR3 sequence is CASSYSRDSPLHF. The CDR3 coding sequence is TGTGCCAGCAGTTACTCCCGCGATTCACCCCTCCACTTT.

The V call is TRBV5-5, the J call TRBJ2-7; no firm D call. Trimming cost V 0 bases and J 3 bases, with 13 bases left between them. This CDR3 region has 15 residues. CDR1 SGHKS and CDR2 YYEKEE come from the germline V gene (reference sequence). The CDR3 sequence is CASSLAPEPHYEQYF. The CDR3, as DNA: TGTGCCAGCAGCTTGGCTCCGGAGCCCCACTACGAGCAGTACTTC.

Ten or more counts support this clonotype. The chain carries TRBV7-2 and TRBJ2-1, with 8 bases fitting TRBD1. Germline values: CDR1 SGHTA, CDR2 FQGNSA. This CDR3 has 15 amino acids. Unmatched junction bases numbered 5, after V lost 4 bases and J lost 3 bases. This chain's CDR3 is CASSSDRDNYNEQFF. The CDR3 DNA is TGTGCCAGCAGCTCGGACAGGGACAACTACAATGAGCAGTTCTTC.

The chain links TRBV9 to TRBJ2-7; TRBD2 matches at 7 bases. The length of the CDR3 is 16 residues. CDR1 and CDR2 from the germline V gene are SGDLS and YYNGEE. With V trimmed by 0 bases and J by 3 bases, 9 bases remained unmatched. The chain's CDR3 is CASSVGGREFHYEQYF. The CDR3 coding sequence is TGTGCCAGCAGCGTAGGAGGGAGGGAATTTCACTACGAGCAGTACTTC.

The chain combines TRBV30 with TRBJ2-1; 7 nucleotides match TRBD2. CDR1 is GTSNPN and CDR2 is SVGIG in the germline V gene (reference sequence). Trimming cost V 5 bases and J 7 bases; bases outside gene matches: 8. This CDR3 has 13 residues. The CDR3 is CAWGDYWGNEQFF. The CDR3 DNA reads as TGTGCCTGGGGGGACTATTGGGGGAATGAGCAGTTCTTC.

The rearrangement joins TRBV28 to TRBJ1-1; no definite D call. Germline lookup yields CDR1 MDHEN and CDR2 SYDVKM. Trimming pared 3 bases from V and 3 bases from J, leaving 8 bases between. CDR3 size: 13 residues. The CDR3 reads CASSLLLDTEAFF. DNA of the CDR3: TGTGCCAGCAGTTTGTTGTTGGACACTGAAGCTTTCTTT.

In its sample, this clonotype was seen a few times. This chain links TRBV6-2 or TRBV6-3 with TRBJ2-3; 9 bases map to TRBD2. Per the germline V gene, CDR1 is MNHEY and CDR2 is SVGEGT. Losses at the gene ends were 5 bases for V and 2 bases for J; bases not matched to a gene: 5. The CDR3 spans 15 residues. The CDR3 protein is CASSARLAATDTQYF. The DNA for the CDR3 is TGTGCCAGCAGTGCCCGACTAGCGGCCACAGATACGCAGTATTTT.

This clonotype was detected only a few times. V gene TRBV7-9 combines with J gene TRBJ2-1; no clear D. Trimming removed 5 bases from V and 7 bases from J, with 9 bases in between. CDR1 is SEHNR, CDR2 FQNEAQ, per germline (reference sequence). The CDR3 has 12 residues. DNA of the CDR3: TGTGCCAGCAGCCGACTCGGGAATGAGCAGTTCTTC. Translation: CASSRLGNEQFF.

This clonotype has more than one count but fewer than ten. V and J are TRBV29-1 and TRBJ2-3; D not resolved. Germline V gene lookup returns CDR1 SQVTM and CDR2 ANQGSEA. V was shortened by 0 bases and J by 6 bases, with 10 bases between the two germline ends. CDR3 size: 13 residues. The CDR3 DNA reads TGCAGCGTTGAAGATGATCTCGCCGATACGCAGTATTTT. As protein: CSVEDDLADTQYF.

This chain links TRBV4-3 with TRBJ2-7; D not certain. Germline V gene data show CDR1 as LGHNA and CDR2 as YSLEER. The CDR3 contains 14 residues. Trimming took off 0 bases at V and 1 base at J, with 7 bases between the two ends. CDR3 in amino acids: CASSQDVRSYEQYV. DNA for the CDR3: TGCGCCAGCAGCCAAGACGTCCGGTCCTACGAGCAGTACGTC.

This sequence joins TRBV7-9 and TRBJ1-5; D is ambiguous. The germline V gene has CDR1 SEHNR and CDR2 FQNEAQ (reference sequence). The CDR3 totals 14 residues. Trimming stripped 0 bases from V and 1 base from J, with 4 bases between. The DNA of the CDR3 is TGTGCCAGCAGCTTAGCCACCAGCAATCAGCCCCAGCATTTT. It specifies CASSLATSNQPQHF.

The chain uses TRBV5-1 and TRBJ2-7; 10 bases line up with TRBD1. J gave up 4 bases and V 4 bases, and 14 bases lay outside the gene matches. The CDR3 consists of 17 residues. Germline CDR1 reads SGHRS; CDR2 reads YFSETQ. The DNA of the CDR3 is TGCGCCAGCAGCCCTGGGACAGGGGTCGGCTTAGGGTACGAGCAGTACTTC. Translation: CASSPGTGVGLGYEQYF.

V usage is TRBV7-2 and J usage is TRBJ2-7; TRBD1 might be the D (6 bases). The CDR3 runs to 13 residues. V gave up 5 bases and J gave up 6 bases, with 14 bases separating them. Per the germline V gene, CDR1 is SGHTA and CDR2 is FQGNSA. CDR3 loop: CASSGLGAGEQYF. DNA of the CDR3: TGTGCCAGCAGCGGACTGGGGGCGGGCGAGCAGTACTTC.

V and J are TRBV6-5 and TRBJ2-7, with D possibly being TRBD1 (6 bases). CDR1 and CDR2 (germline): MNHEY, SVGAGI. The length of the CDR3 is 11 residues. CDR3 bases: TGTGCTTCCAGGGGCTCCTACGAGCAGTACTTC. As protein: CASRGSYEQYF.

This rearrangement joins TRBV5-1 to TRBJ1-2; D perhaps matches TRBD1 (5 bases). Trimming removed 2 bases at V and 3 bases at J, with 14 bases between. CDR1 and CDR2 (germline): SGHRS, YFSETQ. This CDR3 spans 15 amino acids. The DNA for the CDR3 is TGCGCCAGCAGCTTTGGGCAGGGAGGCGACTATGGCTACACCTTC. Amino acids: CASSFGQGGDYGYTF.

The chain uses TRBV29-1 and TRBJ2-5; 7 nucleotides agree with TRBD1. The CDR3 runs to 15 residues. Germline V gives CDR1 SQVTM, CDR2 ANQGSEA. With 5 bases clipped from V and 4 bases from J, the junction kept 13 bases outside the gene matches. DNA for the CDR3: TGCAGCGTTTCTGGACAGGCGGCAGGTCGAGAGACCCAGTACTTC. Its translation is CSVSGQAAGRETQYF.

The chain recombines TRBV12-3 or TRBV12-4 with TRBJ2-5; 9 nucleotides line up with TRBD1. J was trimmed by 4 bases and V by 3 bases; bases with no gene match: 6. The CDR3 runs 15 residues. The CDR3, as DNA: TGTGCCAGCAGTTTTTCACAGACAGGGGGAGAGACCCAGTACTTC. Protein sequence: CASSFSQTGGETQYF.